These 25 T cell receptor beta chains share one sample of origin, sequenced in a study of beta chain features in type 1 diabetes. Sequencing targeted expressed TCRB transcripts, as all isolated RNA had been reverse transcribed. Measured with immunoSEQ multiplex PCR; TCRdb has only the in-frame clones, and not every one. The sample consists of under 250,000 clones, about 30% of them appearing once. Sequenced material: central memory CD4+ T cells from blood. These receptors came from a young man in good health.

This clone has just a few counts. The chain has TRBV30 and TRBJ2-2, with D perhaps TRBD1 (6 bases). Trimming pared 1 base from V and 1 base from J, leaving 13 bases between. The CDR3 contains 16 residues. CDR1 GTSNPN and CDR2 SVGIG come from the germline V gene (reference sequence). CDR3: CAWSAYRAGNTGELFF. The CDR3 nucleotides read TGTGCCTGGAGTGCGTACAGGGCAGGGAACACCGGGGAGCTGTTTTTT. Filled out from reference TRBV30 and TRBJ2-2, the complete variable domain reads SQTIHQWPATLVQPVGSPLSLECTVEGTSNPNLYWYRQAAGRGLQLLFYSVGIGQISSEVPQNLSASRPQDRQFILSSKKLLLSDSGFYLCAWSAYRAGNTGELFFGEGSRLTVL.

The chain combines TRBV5-1 with TRBJ1-3; TRBD1 matches at 10 bases. This CDR3 has 15 amino acids. Unmatched junction bases numbered 3, after V lost 4 bases and J lost 2 bases. Germline V CDR1 and CDR2: SGHRS, YFSETQ. The CDR3 is CASSHGTGAGNTIYF. The CDR3 region has the DNA TGCGCCAGCAGCCACGGGACAGGGGCTGGAAACACCATATATTTT. Full variable domain (outside the CDR3, taken from reference TRBV5-1 and TRBJ1-3): KAGVTQTPRYLIKTRGQQVTLSCSPISGHRSVSWYQQTPGQGLQFLFEYFSETQRNKGNFPGRFSGRQFSNSRSEMNVSTLELGDSALYLCASSHGTGAGNTIYFGEGSWLTVV.

Regarding this clone: This sequence may be a read error, since a much larger clone differs from it by one base. The chain combines TRBV30 with TRBJ2-5; 7 bases are shared with TRBD2. CDR3 length equals 13 residues. The germline CDR1 and CDR2 sequences are GTSNPN and SVGIG (reference sequence). Germline trimming cut 3 bases from V and 3 bases from J; bases unmatched to any gene: 4. DNA for the CDR3: TGTGCCTGGAGGCCCGCGGGAGAAGAGACCCAGTACTTC. It specifies CAWRPAGEETQYF.

This clone was detected a few times. CDR3 coding DNA: TGTGCCAGCAGCCAAGCTTGGGCAGTGAACATTCAGTACTTC. Translation gives CASSQAWAVNIQYF. The chain is built from TRBV14 and TRBJ2-4; D unclear. Germline lookup yields CDR1 SGHDN and CDR2 FVKESK. The CDR3 length is 14 residues. Trimming took off 1 base at V and 7 bases at J, with 11 bases between the two ends.

The rearrangement uses TRBV5-1 and TRBJ2-7; D not resolved. The CDR3 consists of 13 residues. Looked up from germline, CDR1 is SGHRS and CDR2 is YFSETQ. V was clipped by 4 bases and J by 0 bases, with 8 bases between them. The CDR3 DNA reads as TGCGCCAGCAGCCTGGGGTTCTCCTACGAGCAGTACTTC. Protein sequence: CASSLGFSYEQYF.

The chain has TRBV29-1 and TRBJ2-6; D gene unclear. V shed 2 bases and J shed 4 bases, with 3 bases lying between them. The CDR3 is made up of 12 amino acids. In germline, CDR1 is SQVTM, CDR2 ANQGSEA. This CDR3 reads CSVERGANVLTF. In nucleotides, the CDR3 is TGCAGCGTTGAAAGAGGGGCCAACGTCCTGACTTTC.

The chain is built from TRBV5-4 and TRBJ2-7; D is undetermined. CDR1 SGHNT and CDR2 YYREEE come from the germline V gene (reference sequence). V lost 0 bases and J lost 7, with 8 bases in between. The CDR3 spans 12 residues. For the CDR3, the DNA is TGTGCCAGCAGCTTGGAGATAGGGGAGCAGTACTTC. Translated, it gives CASSLEIGEQYF.

The rearrangement links TRBV7-6 to TRBJ2-3, with a weak D call TRBD1 (5 bases). Per the germline V gene, CDR1 is SGHVS and CDR2 is FNYEAQ. V lost 1 base, J lost 3 bases, and 8 bases lay in between. There are 14 residues in the CDR3. For the CDR3, the DNA is TGTGCCAGCAGCTTAGGCAGGGATACAGATACGCAGTATTTT. This encodes CASSLGRDTDTQYF.

The CDR3 DNA is TGTGCCTGGAATGGCAGGAACTATGGCTACACCTTC. Protein product: CAWNGRNYGYTF. The chain combines TRBV30 with TRBJ1-2; no definite D call. Trimming stripped 4 bases from V and 2 bases from J, with 8 bases between. This CDR3 has 12 amino acids. Germline values: CDR1 GTSNPN, CDR2 SVGIG (reference sequence).

A few counts support this clone. This sequence joins TRBV18 and TRBJ2-7; possibly TRBD1 for D (5 bases). This CDR3 has 14 residues. CDR1 is KGHSH, CDR2 LQKENI, per germline. Trimming took 3 bases from V and 3 from J, leaving 12 bases between them. The CDR3 nucleotides read TGTGCCAGCTCACCGATTGACAGAAACTACGAGCAGTACTTC. Residues: CASSPIDRNYEQYF.

This clone has only a few counts. V gene TRBV19 combines with J gene TRBJ2-3, with 7 bases matching TRBD2. The ends lost 3 bases at V and 5 bases at J; junction bases unmatched: 2. In germline, CDR1 is LNHDA, CDR2 SQIVND (reference sequence). The CDR3 contains 13 residues. CDR3 amino acids: CASSIQRGDTQYF. CDR3 nucleotide sequence: TGTGCCAGTAGTATCCAGCGGGGAGATACGCAGTATTTT.

The chain couples TRBV30 to TRBJ1-2; D is perhaps TRBD1 (6 bases). This CDR3 spans 13 amino acids. V was cut by 1 base and J by 6 bases, with 12 bases left in between. Germline values: CDR1 GTSNPN, CDR2 SVGIG (reference sequence). CDR3 nucleotide sequence: TGTGCCTGGAGTGAGCAGGGGAACCATGGCTACACCTTC. Amino acid sequence: CAWSEQGNHGYTF.

Only a few counts were recorded for this clone. The chain uses TRBV11-2 and TRBJ2-3, with TRBD2 matching 13 bases. Germline V gene lookup returns CDR1 SGHAT and CDR2 FQNNGV. This CDR3 has 16 residues. J lost 5 bases, V lost 7 bases, and 9 bases had no gene match. The CDR3 protein is CASTWTSGSSGDTQYF. CDR3 sequence (DNA): TGTGCCAGCACCTGGACTAGCGGGAGCTCAGGAGATACGCAGTATTTT.

The chain couples TRBV6-6 to TRBJ2-7, with D perhaps matching TRBD1 (6 bases). V dropped 5 bases and J dropped 6 bases, with 11 bases sitting between them. The CDR3 is made up of 12 amino acids. CDR1 is MNHNY, CDR2 SVGAGI, per germline (reference sequence). DNA for the CDR3: TGTGCCAGCAGTACTACAGGGCTCGAGCAGTACTTC. Its protein product is CASSTTGLEQYF.

The rearrangement joins TRBV5-6 to TRBJ2-1; TRBD2 matches at 9 bases. The CDR3 is 14 amino acids. Germline lookup yields CDR1 SGHDT and CDR2 YYEEEE. The V segment lost 4 bases and the J segment 6 bases; nucleotides outside the gene matches: 5. CDR3 sequence reads: CASSHSGGPNEQFF. The CDR3 coding sequence is TGTGCCAGCAGCCATAGCGGGGGCCCCAATGAGCAGTTCTTC.

This chain links TRBV7-2 with TRBJ2-1; 10 bases align to TRBD2. Germline V gene sequence: CDR1 SGHTA, CDR2 FQGNSA. Trimming at V came to 5 bases and at J to 8 bases, leaving 9 bases not matched to a gene. The CDR3 totals 15 residues. The CDR3 region has the DNA TGTGCCAGCAGCCTTCTAGCGGGAGTAGGCTATGAGCAGTTCTTC. Protein sequence: CASSLLAGVGYEQFF.

A remark on this clone: At the DNA level, this CDR3 is encoded by other sequences in the same sample as well. The chain employs TRBV7-2 and TRBJ2-2, with a tentative D call TRBD1 (5 bases). Deletions cut 2 bases from V and 4 bases from J, with 5 bases between. The CDR3 is made up of 13 amino acids. Germline V gene data show CDR1 as SGHTA and CDR2 as FQGNSA. As DNA, the CDR3 is TGTGCCAGCAGCTTAACAGGCACCGGGGAGCTGTTTTTT. This sequence encodes CASSLTGTGELFF.

A word on this clone: It is likely a read error: a sequence one base away is far more abundant. This sample also contains other DNA sequences that code for the same CDR3. This rearrangement joins TRBV7-9 to TRBJ2-7; D not resolved. This CDR3 has 11 amino acids. CDR1 and CDR2 (germline): SEHNR, FQNEAQ (reference sequence). The germline V and J ends were trimmed by 3 bases and 0 bases, with 0 bases remaining between them. The DNA for the CDR3 is TGTGCCAGCAGCTTCTCCTACGAGCAGTACTTC. This sequence encodes CASSFSYEQYF.

This rearrangement joins TRBV5-1 to TRBJ1-5; D is unresolved. With 0 bases removed from V and 3 bases from J, the gap between germline ends came to 7 bases. CDR1 SGHRS and CDR2 YFSETQ come from the germline V gene. This CDR3 region has 14 residues. CDR3 loop: CASSLGSNNQPQHF. The CDR3 coding sequence is TGCGCCAGCAGCTTGGGCTCGAACAATCAGCCCCAGCATTTT. Supplemented by reference TRBV5-1 and TRBJ1-5, the full variable domain reads KAGVTQTPRYLIKTRGQQVTLSCSPISGHRSVSWYQQTPGQGLQFLFEYFSETQRNKGNFPGRFSGRQFSNSRSEMNVSTLELGDSALYLCASSLGSNNQPQHFGDGTRLSIL.

This clone occurred once. The rearrangement uses TRBV30 and TRBJ1-6; 8 bases map to TRBD1. Germline values: CDR1 GTSNPN, CDR2 SVGIG (reference sequence). The trim removed 2 bases at V and 10 bases at J, leaving 7 bases unmatched. CDR3 length: 14 residues. The CDR3 here is CAWSIAGGASPLHF. CDR3 nucleotide sequence: TGTGCCTGGAGTATCGCAGGGGGCGCATCACCCCTCCACTTT.

The CDR3 nucleotides are TGTGCCAGCAGCGTAGGATCCAGCGGGAGAGCAGACAATGAGCAGTTCTTC. Translated: CASSVGSSGRADNEQFF. The chain joins TRBV9 to TRBJ2-1; 8 bases line up with TRBD2. The ends lost 0 bases at V and 5 bases at J; junction bases unmatched: 10. Germline values: CDR1 SGDLS, CDR2 YYNGEE. CDR3 length equals 17 residues.

This rearrangement joins TRBV6-5 to TRBJ2-1; 10 bases align to TRBD2. V shed 6 bases, J shed 7 bases, and the junction held 3 bases outside the gene matches. This CDR3 spans 13 amino acids. Germline V CDR1 and CDR2: MNHEY, SVGAGI. The CDR3, as DNA: TGTGCCAGCAGGGGACTAGCGACTAATGAGCAGTTCTTC. Its protein product is CASRGLATNEQFF.

This clone was found a few times. A read error may be the cause here, since a much bigger clone is one base away. The rearrangement links TRBV29-1 to TRBJ2-1, with TRBD1 matching 8 bases. The ends lost 3 bases at V and 5 bases at J; junction bases unmatched: 12. Germline V gene sequence: CDR1 SQVTM, CDR2 ANQGSEA. This CDR3 has 16 amino acids. The CDR3 DNA is TGCAGCGTTGATCAACTATCGGGACAGGCAAACAATGAGCAGTTCTTC. This gives the protein CSVDQLSGQANNEQFF.

This clone was picked up one time. The CDR3 spells CASSETRAYNSPLHF. Written as DNA, the CDR3 is TGTGCCAGCAGTGAGACCCGGGCATATAATTCACCCCTCCACTTT. The genes are TRBV2 and TRBJ1-6; no reliable D call. V gave up 3 bases and J gave up 4 bases, with 10 bases separating them. This CDR3 comprises 15 residues. The germline CDR1 and CDR2 sequences are SNHLY and FYNNEI.

This clone was counted at least ten times. The rearrangement links TRBV13 to TRBJ2-3, with D uncertain. CDR3 length: 17 residues. V was trimmed by 0 bases and J by 0 bases, leaving 13 bases between them. Germline V lookup: CDR1 PRHDT, CDR2 FYEKMQ (reference sequence). The CDR3 here is CASSLGSLGSSTDTQYF. DNA for the CDR3: TGTGCCAGCAGCTTAGGATCTCTTGGATCTAGCACAGATACGCAGTATTTT. Full variable domain (remainder filled in from reference TRBV13 and TRBJ2-3): AAGVIQSPRHLIKEKRETATLKCYPIPRHDTVYWYQQGPGQDPQFLISFYEKMQSDKGSIPDRFSAQQFSDYHSELNMSSLELGDSALYFCASSLGSLGSSTDTQYFGPGTRLTVL.